Each of the 32 T cell receptor beta chains below was sequenced from the same sample in a study of shared clonotypes between healthy human individuals. Naive CD8 cells lacked CD45RO, underwent positive selection for CCR7 and left out terminally differentiated effector memory CD45RA+ cells. The protocol was immunoSEQ multiplex PCR, while the TCRdb copy is restricted to in-frame clones and leaves out a portion. The table records 2 million to 2.5 million clones, about 95% of them present only once. Sequencing was performed on naive CD8+ T cells sorted from blood. These receptors came from a man between 18 and 29 years old in good health.

J is TRBJ1-1 and V is TRBV7-2; D remains ambiguous. Germline CDR1 SGHTA, CDR2 FQGNSA. Trimming removed 1 base from V and 2 bases from J, with 11 bases in between. The length of the CDR3 is 15 residues. CDR3 sequence reads: CASSLGPGVNTEAFF. CDR3 coding DNA: TGTGCCAGCAGCTTAGGGCCCGGGGTTAACACTGAAGCTTTCTTT.

This chain joins TRBV5-1 and TRBJ2-7; 12 nucleotides align to TRBD2. This CDR3 region has 16 residues. The trim removed 3 bases at V and 0 bases at J, leaving 4 bases unmatched. The germline V gene encodes CDR1 SGHRS and CDR2 YFSETQ. CDR3 bases: TGCGCCAGCAGCTCGGGACTAGCGGGCCTCTCCTACGAGCAGTACTTC. Protein sequence: CASSSGLAGLSYEQYF.

This sequence joins TRBV7-9 and TRBJ2-7; possibly TRBD2 for D (5 bases). The V end lost 4 bases, the J end lost 7 bases, and 14 bases lay between the germline ends. The length of the CDR3 is 13 residues. CDR1 and CDR2 from the germline V gene are SEHNR and FQNEAQ (reference sequence). CDR3 sequence reads: CASSSLVSGEQYF. Here the CDR3 DNA reads TGTGCCAGCAGCTCACTAGTTTCGGGGGAGCAGTACTTC.

The chain employs TRBV4-1 and TRBJ2-3; D perhaps matches TRBD2 (7 bases). Trimming cost V 3 bases and J 4 bases, with 20 bases left between them. CDR3 length: 17 residues. Germline V gene lookup returns CDR1 MGHRA and CDR2 YSYEKL. The CDR3 region has the DNA TGCGCCAGCAGCCACATCGGAGGGGGAGGGCCTTCAGATACGCAGTATTTT. It is translated as CASSHIGGGGPSDTQYF.

The chain combines TRBV27 with TRBJ2-7; D is unclear. Germline CDR1 and CDR2: MNHEY and SMNVEV (reference sequence). CDR3 length: 14 residues. Trimming removed 3 bases at V and 4 bases at J, with 13 bases between. The CDR3 region has the DNA TGTGCCAGCAGTTTCCAGGACCGGCATTACGAGCAGTACTTC. Its translation is CASSFQDRHYEQYF.

The rearrangement uses TRBV5-1 and TRBJ1-1, with 9 bases fitting TRBD1. The germline V gene has CDR1 SGHRS and CDR2 YFSETQ. Trimming took 6 bases from V and 5 from J; bases not matched to a gene: 11. The CDR3 sequence is 15 residues long. The CDR3 spells CASTSPDRGMTEAFF. The CDR3 DNA follows: TGCGCCAGCACCTCTCCTGACAGGGGGATGACTGAAGCTTTCTTT.

The CDR3 sequence: CATSREGGTYQETQYF. The CDR3 DNA sequence: TGTGCCACCAGCAGAGAGGGAGGGACCTACCAAGAGACCCAGTACTTC. The V gene is TRBV15, the J gene TRBJ2-5, with 7 bases matching TRBD2. Germline assignment: CDR1 LNHNV and CDR2 YYDKDF (reference sequence). The junction had 4 bases not matched to a gene; V was cut back by 0 bases and J by 0 bases. The CDR3 is 16 amino acids.

J is TRBJ2-1 and V is TRBV7-9; 10 nucleotides match TRBD2. V lost 0 bases, J lost 3 bases, and 5 bases stayed unmatched. The CDR3 runs 17 residues. Germline CDR1 SEHNR, CDR2 FQNEAQ (reference sequence). This CDR3 is CASSLAVTSGDYNEQFF. DNA for the CDR3: TGTGCCAGCAGCTTAGCGGTCACTAGCGGGGACTACAATGAGCAGTTCTTC.

The J gene is TRBJ2-3, the V gene TRBV27; 8 positions agree with TRBD2. The V and J ends lost 3 bases and 4 bases, in that order; junction bases with no gene match: 3. CDR1 is MNHEY, CDR2 SMNVEV, per germline (reference sequence). The CDR3 has 14 residues. The CDR3 DNA sequence: TGTGCCAGCAGTTTGCCGGGGGGGGCAGATACGCAGTATTTT. Translation: CASSLPGGADTQYF.

The rearrangement uses TRBV30 and TRBJ2-2; the match to TRBD1 covers 9 bases. The germline gives CDR1 GTSNPN, CDR2 SVGIG (reference sequence). This CDR3 contains 15 residues. Unmatched junction bases numbered 6, after V lost 5 bases and J lost 2 bases. The CDR3 nucleotides are TGTGCCTGGGACCGGGGACAGGGCAACACCGGGGAGCTGTTTTTT. Translating gives CAWDRGQGNTGELFF.

The chain combines TRBV9 with TRBJ1-6, with 7 bases identical to TRBD1. The CDR3 extends over 16 amino acids. The V gene's germline CDR1 is SGDLS and CDR2 YYNGEE. V gave up 3 bases and J gave up 4 bases; unmatched junction bases: 7. DNA of the CDR3: TGTGCCAGCAGCGAACCGCCGGGACAGTATAATTCACCCCTCCACTTT. Residues: CASSEPPGQYNSPLHF.

The chain uses TRBV7-6 and TRBJ2-7; D not certain. Trimming took 5 bases from V and 5 from J, leaving 10 bases between them. The CDR3 spans 12 residues. Germline loops: CDR1 SGHVS, CDR2 FNYEAQ. The CDR3 DNA reads TGTGCCAGCAGCGGAGATGTCGACGAGCAGTACTTC. Translation gives CASSGDVDEQYF.

The chain couples TRBV7-3 to TRBJ2-3, with unresolved D. Germline V gene lookup returns CDR1 SGHTA and CDR2 FQGTGA. V gave up 5 bases and J gave up 4 bases, with 13 bases separating them. The CDR3 is made up of 14 amino acids. The CDR3 spells CASSQLGGADTQYF. The CDR3, as DNA: TGTGCCAGCAGCCAGCTCGGTGGCGCAGATACGCAGTATTTT.

This chain links TRBV13 with TRBJ1-1, with D possibly matching TRBD1 (6 bases). CDR3 size: 15 residues. Trimming left V 2 bases short and J 5 bases short, with 15 bases between. Germline CDR1 PRHDT, CDR2 FYEKMQ (reference sequence). The CDR3 loop reads CASSLQRRGLTEAFF. The CDR3 DNA follows: TGTGCCAGCAGCTTACAGAGGAGGGGGTTGACTGAAGCTTTCTTT.

To note about this clone: Other nucleotide sequences in the sample specify the same CDR3. The chain joins TRBV5-6 to TRBJ1-5; D is ambiguous. Trimming took 1 base from V and 0 from J, leaving 2 bases between them. Germline values: CDR1 SGHDT, CDR2 YYEEEE. The CDR3 length is 13 residues. Here the CDR3 DNA reads TGTGCCAGCAGCTTGTATAGCAATCAGCCCCAGCATTTT. Encoded protein: CASSLYSNQPQHF.

The chain carries TRBV14 and TRBJ2-7, with D perhaps TRBD2 (5 bases). The length of the CDR3 is 15 residues. Germline V CDR1 and CDR2: SGHDN, FVKESK. Trimming removed 0 bases from V and 2 bases from J, with 11 bases in between. The CDR3 loop is CASSQDAGYTYEQYF. DNA of the CDR3: TGTGCCAGCAGCCAAGACGCGGGCTACACCTACGAGCAGTACTTC.

V is TRBV7-9 and J is TRBJ2-1; no definite D call. The CDR3 is made up of 14 amino acids. CDR1 SEHNR and CDR2 FQNEAQ come from the germline V gene (reference sequence). V lost 4 bases and J 0 bases, leaving 7 bases between the germline ends. CDR3 nucleotides: TGTGCCAGCAGCTGGACGGCCTCCTACAATGAGCAGTTCTTC. Translated, it gives CASSWTASYNEQFF.

This clone showed up just once. The CDR3 sequence is CASKEGGGAYEQYF. CDR3 coding DNA: TGTGCCAGCAAAGAAGGTGGCGGGGCTTACGAGCAGTACTTC. The chain has TRBV28 and TRBJ2-7; maybe TRBD2 (6 bases). The germline V and J ends were trimmed by 7 bases and 4 bases, with 17 bases remaining between them. Per germline, CDR1 MDHEN and CDR2 SYDVKM. The CDR3 has 14 amino acids.

The CDR3: CASSQDTATSAAYNEQFF. The CDR3 region has the DNA TGCGCCAGCAGCCAAGATACGGCAACTAGCGCGGCCTACAATGAGCAGTTCTTC. The genes are TRBV4-3 and TRBJ2-1; 7 bases map to TRBD2. The CDR3 contains 18 residues. Germline CDR1 and CDR2: LGHNA and YSLEER. The trim removed 0 bases at V and 2 bases at J, leaving 10 bases unmatched.

The J gene is TRBJ2-2, the V gene TRBV29-1, with D perhaps matching TRBD1 or TRBD2 (5 bases each). CDR1 SQVTM and CDR2 ANQGSEA come from the germline V gene. V lost 7 bases and J 4 bases, leaving 13 bases between the germline ends. This CDR3 has 13 residues. The CDR3 region is CSARGAGTGELFF. As DNA, the CDR3 is TGCAGCGCCCGGGGCGCCGGCACCGGGGAGCTGTTTTTT.

The rearrangement links TRBV6-7 to TRBJ1-1; D unclear. TRBV6-7 is treated as an ORF (open reading frame) with a function not yet certain. V was cut by 5 bases and J by 3 bases, with 7 bases left in between. CDR3 length: 12 amino acids. The CDR3 here is CASSLADTEAFF. CDR3 sequence (DNA): TGTGCCAGCAGTCTAGCTGACACTGAAGCTTTCTTT.

The rearrangement joins TRBV7-2 to TRBJ2-3; 9 bases line up with TRBD2. Trimming removed 2 bases from V and 0 bases from J; junction bases left unmatched: 6. The germline V gene encodes CDR1 SGHTA and CDR2 FQGNSA. The CDR3 is 17 amino acids. CDR3 loop: CASSLRLAGRSTDTQYF. CDR3 nucleotide sequence: TGTGCCAGCAGCTTACGGCTAGCGGGGCGAAGCACAGATACGCAGTATTTT.

The gene calls are TRBV19 and TRBJ1-2; D gene uncertain. CDR1 and CDR2 (germline): LNHDA, SQIVND (reference sequence). The CDR3 runs to 14 residues. Trimming stripped 5 bases from V and 3 bases from J, with 13 bases between. CDR3 amino acids: CASSAAGKDYGYTF. The CDR3 DNA follows: TGTGCCAGTAGTGCAGCCGGAAAGGACTATGGCTACACCTTC.

This rearrangement joins TRBV5-1 to TRBJ2-1; 11 bases are shared with TRBD2. V trimming: 0 bases; J trimming: 5 bases; junction bases outside the gene matches: 4. Germline V CDR1 and CDR2: SGHRS, YFSETQ. The CDR3 loop spans 16 amino acids. The CDR3 DNA sequence: TGCGCCAGCAGCTTGGAGCTAGCGGGGGGACACAATGAGCAGTTCTTC. Its translation is CASSLELAGGHNEQFF. Based on the CDR3 plus reference TRBV5-1 and TRBJ2-1, the full variable domain is KAGVTQTPRYLIKTRGQQVTLSCSPISGHRSVSWYQQTPGQGLQFLFEYFSETQRNKGNFPGRFSGRQFSNSRSEMNVSTLELGDSALYLCASSLELAGGHNEQFFGPGTRLTVL.

The DNA for the CDR3 is TGCGCCAGCAGCCAAGATGGAGGGGACAATCAGCCCCAGCATTTT. It is translated as CASSQDGGDNQPQHF. The gene calls are TRBV4-1 and TRBJ1-5; TRBD1 might be the D (5 bases). There are 15 residues in the CDR3. Trimming cost V 0 bases and J 3 bases, with 9 bases left between them. Looked up from germline, CDR1 is MGHRA and CDR2 is YSYEKL.

As for this clone: This same CDR3 is encoded by further DNA sequences in the sample. The rearrangement uses TRBV2 and TRBJ2-7, with 10 bases fitting TRBD1. CDR1 SNHLY and CDR2 FYNNEI come from the germline V gene. V dropped 5 bases and J dropped 4; count of bases not matched to a gene: 5. The CDR3 length is 14 residues. This CDR3 reads CASSWDRGSYEQYF. The CDR3 DNA reads as TGTGCCAGCAGTTGGGACAGGGGCTCGTACGAGCAGTACTTC.

The chain joins TRBV28 to TRBJ1-2, with 10 bases fitting TRBD1. The CDR3 is 17 residues long. The V gene's germline CDR1 is MDHEN and CDR2 SYDVKM. V shed 3 bases and J 8 bases; nucleotides not matched to a gene: 15. In DNA, the CDR3 is TGTGCCAGCAGTTTGACAGGGGGCGCAAGTGTCGGAGGAGGCTACACCTTC. Its protein is CASSLTGGASVGGGYTF.

This clone was observed a handful of times. Other DNA sequences in this sample translate to the same CDR3. The chain employs TRBV27 and TRBJ2-7; no clear D. Deletions cut 3 bases from V and 0 bases from J, with 6 bases between. CDR1 is MNHEY, CDR2 SMNVEV, per germline (reference sequence). This CDR3 is 13 amino acids long. The CDR3 spells CASSFGPSYEQYF. The CDR3 DNA follows: TGTGCCAGCAGTTTTGGCCCCTCCTACGAGCAGTACTTC.

The chain joins TRBV18 to TRBJ1-2; TRBD1 agrees at 8 bases. The CDR3 sequence is 14 residues long. Trimming removed 4 bases from V and 4 bases from J; junction bases left unmatched: 5. Germline lookup yields CDR1 KGHSH and CDR2 LQKENI. The CDR3 spells CASSLSGGSYGYTF. The CDR3 DNA sequence: TGTGCCAGCTCACTCTCAGGGGGCAGCTATGGCTACACCTTC.

A word on this clone: This same CDR3 is encoded by further DNA sequences in the sample. This chain connects TRBV9 to TRBJ2-2; possibly TRBD1 for D (5 bases). The CDR3 loop spans 14 amino acids. Germline CDR1 is SGDLS and CDR2 is YYNGEE. Deletions cut 1 base from V and 5 bases from J, with 9 bases between. The CDR3, as DNA: TGTGCCAGCAGCGTACAGGGAAATACCGGGGAGCTGTTTTTT. This codes for CASSVQGNTGELFF.

The chain employs TRBV27 and TRBJ2-1; D unresolved. The CDR3 totals 15 residues. V was clipped by 2 bases and J by 6 bases, with 14 bases between them. Germline-derived CDR1 and CDR2 are MNHEY and SMNVEV (reference sequence). The CDR3 DNA is TGTGCCAGCAGTTTAGGGCAGGTCCCGTCCAATGAGCAGTTCTTC. Protein product: CASSLGQVPSNEQFF.

The CDR3 DNA follows: TGCGCCAGCAGCCAGATTAGCGGGAGGTTAGAGACCCAGTACTTC. Translating it yields CASSQISGRLETQYF. The chain recombines TRBV4-1 with TRBJ2-5, with 10 bases aligning to TRBD2. The germline V gene has CDR1 MGHRA and CDR2 YSYEKL. The CDR3 contains 15 residues. The V gene end was trimmed by 3 bases and the J gene end by 4 bases; junction bases not matched to a gene: 5.